This T cell receptor beta chain emerged from a study of T cells in Graves' hyperthyroidism and ophthalmopathy. Study-wide findings and caveats: A model using 13 V-J features told ophthalmopathy apart from stable hyperthyroidism. Appearing also in blood were most of the thyroid clonotypes expanded above 0.001.

Authors of the study amplified TCR beta CDR3 regions from RNA transcripts. First-round RT-PCR targeting the TCR CDR3 was performed with the HTBI primer set. MiXCR was run by TCRdb on the multiplex PCR reads, yielding one entry per CDR3 protein. The sample contains about 640,000 distinct CDR3 sequences, less than 25% of which appear only once. V was cut by 6 bases and J by 0 bases, with 13 bases left in between. Germline CDR1 reads MNHEY; CDR2 reads SVGEGT. The CDR3 loop spans 15 amino acids. Ophthalmopathy cases met thresholds of Clinical Activity Score at least 3, NOSPECS grade at least 4 and duration under 3 months. Patients were excluded for uncontrolled infection, other autoimmune disease, pregnancy or lactation. This clonotype has only a few counts. The antigen remains undetermined.

This receptor was identified in a man aged 25-45 years with Graves' ophthalmopathy. This sequence joins TRBV6-2 or TRBV6-3 and TRBJ2-3, with D perhaps matching TRBD2 (6 bases). The sequencing sample was made of blood. The CDR3: CASSNGLTSTDTQYF. DNA of the CDR3: TGTGCCAGCAGCAATGGACTAACCAGCACAGATACGCAGTATTTT.